The rows below give T cell receptor beta chains drawn from one sample of a study of post-analysis software for immune sequencing data. From the PCR reads, TCRdb called clonotypes with MiXCR, one entry per CDR3 protein. The sample yields fewer than 850,000 distinct CDR3 sequences, roughly 27% seen once. The sample comprised blood. These receptors were taken from a girl between 5 and 17 years old with multiple sclerosis. The CDR3 runs from the conserved cysteine through the conserved F or W. D genes are given only for firm matches.

j_gene	d_gene	len	v_gene	CDR3aa
TRBJ2-1	.	12	TRBV7-9	CASSPRSGEQFF
TRBJ2-3	.	13	TRBV7-7	CASSLDRSDTQYF
TRBJ2-3	TRBD1	15	TRBV27	CATRGREDPTDTQYF
TRBJ2-1	TRBD2	17	TRBV28	CASSPGLAGWEGNEQFF
TRBJ2-1	TRBD1	14	TRBV20-1	CSARKPGTADLQFF
TRBJ2-7	TRBD1	14	TRBV20-1	CSARGPGQGNEQYF
TRBJ2-5	.	16	TRBV28	CASRTEGGRIRETQYF
TRBJ2-5	TRBD1	15	TRBV12-3/TRBV12-4	CASSPPGQFQETQYF
TRBJ2-7	.	14	TRBV6-1	CASSSGPEFYEQYF
TRBJ2-5	.	14	TRBV5-1	CASTLGRRNNEQYF
TRBJ2-1	TRBD2	14	TRBV20-1	CSASRLAAYNEQFF
TRBJ1-1	TRBD1	14	TRBV20-1	CSARDPQGATEAFF
TRBJ2-1	TRBD1	17	TRBV5-1	CASSDDRGRRAYNEQFF
TRBJ2-3	TRBD1	15	TRBV5-4	CASSPPGQGTDTQYF